Below, 26 T cell receptor beta chains from the same sample are listed, as sequenced in a study of blood T cell repertoires in COVID-19. The data were produced by immunoSEQ multiplex PCR, yet TCRdb's version contains in-frame clones alone and is incomplete. The sample has 300,000 or so clones; around 92% are singletons. Source material: PBMCs or T cells enriched from blood (not recorded which). The receptor source for this set is a woman in her fifties or sixties who had been exposed to COVID-19.

This clone was counted only a few times. The rearrangement links TRBV19 to TRBJ1-5; 10 bases line up with TRBD1. V shed 3 bases and J 0 bases; nucleotides not matched to a gene: 5. The CDR3 has 17 residues. Looked up from germline, CDR1 is LNHDA and CDR2 is SQIVND (reference sequence). In nucleotides, the CDR3 is TGTGCCAGTAGTATCGGGACAGGGGTGAATAGCAATCAGCCCCAGCATTTT. Amino acids: CASSIGTGVNSNQPQHF.

The chain recombines TRBV4-2 with TRBJ1-1, with D perhaps TRBD1 (5 bases). The CDR3 is 15 amino acids. V dropped 1 base and J dropped 6 bases, with 15 bases sitting between them. The germline gives CDR1 LGHNA, CDR2 YNFKEQ. CDR3 DNA sequence: TGTGCCAGCAGCCAAGGGGTTGGCAGGGAAGCTGAAGCTTTCTTT. Encoded protein: CASSQGVGREAEAFF.

The V and J genes are TRBV5-5 and TRBJ1-5; TRBD1 aligns across 10 bases. The CDR3 is made up of 17 amino acids. V trimming: 4 bases; J trimming: 7 bases; junction bases outside the gene matches: 14. The germline V gene encodes CDR1 SGHKS and CDR2 YYEKEE (reference sequence). As DNA, the CDR3 is TGTGCCAGCAGCGGGTTCTTGGGGACAGGGGCGGACCAGCCCCAGCATTTT. Its translation is CASSGFLGTGADQPQHF.

The chain employs TRBV15 and TRBJ1-1; a weak D match, TRBD1 (6 bases). Per the germline V gene, CDR1 is LNHNV and CDR2 is YYDKDF (reference sequence). This CDR3 is 14 amino acids long. Trimming removed 3 bases at V and 1 base at J, with 9 bases between. CDR3 residues: CATSSWTANTEAFF. CDR3 bases: TGTGCCACCAGCAGCTGGACAGCGAACACTGAAGCTTTCTTT.

This CDR3 is CASSATGAPIYGANVLTF. The CDR3 DNA reads TGTGCCAGCAGTGCGACAGGGGCCCCTATCTATGGGGCCAACGTCCTGACTTTC. The chain has TRBV7-9 and TRBJ2-6; 8 nucleotides line up with TRBD1. Germline V gene data show CDR1 as SEHNR and CDR2 as FQNEAQ (reference sequence). The V and J ends lost 6 bases and 3 bases, in that order; junction bases with no gene match: 13. The CDR3 is 18 residues long. The full variable domain, rest sourced from reference TRBV7-9 and TRBJ2-6, is DTGVSQNPRHKITKRGQNVTFRCDPISEHNRLYWYRQTLGQGPEFLTYFQNEAQLEKSRLLSDRFSAERPKGSFSTLEIQRTEQGDSAMYLCASSATGAPIYGANVLTFGAGSRLTVL.

V usage is TRBV7-2 and J usage is TRBJ1-1, with 7 bases identical to TRBD1. CDR3 length: 16 amino acids. CDR1 is SGHTA and CDR2 is FQGNSA in the germline V gene. The trim removed 5 bases at V and 4 bases at J, leaving 13 bases unmatched. CDR3 in DNA: TGTGCCAGCAGCCTAAATGGTCGACAGGGAGGCACTGAAGCTTTCTTT. Its protein product is CASSLNGRQGGTEAFF.

The chain employs TRBV6-5 and TRBJ1-2; 12 bases align to TRBD1. The V and J ends lost 3 bases and 6 bases, in that order; junction bases with no gene match: 5. This CDR3 has 15 residues. Per germline, CDR1 MNHEY and CDR2 SVGAGI. CDR3 amino acids: CASSYQGQGADGYTF. The CDR3 coding sequence is TGTGCCAGCAGTTATCAGGGACAGGGGGCCGATGGCTACACCTTC.

The chain combines TRBV28 with TRBJ1-1, with 7 nucleotides matching TRBD1. The V segment lost 7 bases and the J segment 5 bases; nucleotides outside the gene matches: 7. The germline gives CDR1 MDHEN, CDR2 SYDVKM. The CDR3 consists of 13 residues. CDR3 coding DNA: TGTGCCAGCACCTGGACAGGAGGGACTGAAGCTTTCTTT. Translating gives CASTWTGGTEAFF.

V is TRBV5-4 and J is TRBJ1-1; D perhaps matches TRBD1 (6 bases). With 0 bases removed from V and 3 bases from J, the gap between germline ends came to 12 bases. In germline, CDR1 is SGHNT, CDR2 YYREEE (reference sequence). This CDR3 comprises 15 residues. CDR3 nucleotide sequence: TGTGCCAGCAGCTTGGGTTTCGGGGGGCACACTGAAGCTTTCTTT. Amino acid sequence: CASSLGFGGHTEAFF. Drawing the rest from reference TRBV5-4 and TRBJ1-1, the complete variable domain is ETGVTQSPTHLIKTRGQQVTLRCSSQSGHNTVSWYQQALGQGPQFIFQYYREEENGRGNFPPRFSGLQFPNYSSELNVNALELDDSALYLCASSLGFGGHTEAFFGQGTRLTVV.

This clone was seen once. The genes are TRBV28 and TRBJ2-7; no clear D. CDR1 MDHEN and CDR2 SYDVKM come from the germline V gene. Trimming stripped 6 bases from V and 1 base from J, with 16 bases between. This CDR3 has 15 amino acids. The CDR3 region is CASSPPGSSSYEQYF. The CDR3 DNA reads as TGTGCCAGCAGCCCCCCCGGTTCAAGTTCCTACGAGCAGTACTTC.

The chain has TRBV30 and TRBJ2-7; 8 bases agree with TRBD1. With V trimmed by 1 base and J by 0 bases, 5 bases remained unmatched. Germline loops: CDR1 GTSNPN, CDR2 SVGIG (reference sequence). This CDR3 region has 15 residues. The CDR3 region is CAWSERDRRSYEQYF. CDR3 DNA: TGTGCCTGGAGTGAACGGGACAGGCGCTCCTACGAGCAGTACTTC.

This chain joins TRBV5-4 and TRBJ1-2; TRBD1 might be the D (5 bases). The CDR3 is 14 amino acids. CDR1 SGHNT and CDR2 YYREEE come from the germline V gene (reference sequence). V lost 1 base, J lost 4 bases, and 11 bases lay in between. CDR3 in amino acids: CASSLFGGGYGYTF. In DNA form, the CDR3 reads TGTGCCAGCAGCTTGTTTGGGGGGGGCTATGGCTACACCTTC.

The chain joins TRBV15 to TRBJ2-2; D call uncertain. Germline loops: CDR1 LNHNV, CDR2 YYDKDF (reference sequence). The CDR3 is made up of 14 amino acids. Trimming cost V 5 bases and J 4 bases, with 11 bases left between them. The CDR3 nucleotides are TGTGCCACCAGCCCGCCAGGCCGCACCGGGGAGCTGTTTTTT. This translates into CATSPPGRTGELFF. The whole variable domain, remainder taken from reference TRBV15 and TRBJ2-2, is DAMVIQNPRYQVTQFGKPVTLSCSQTLNHNVMYWYQQKSSQAPKLLFHYYDKDFNNEADTPDNFQSRRPNTSFCFLDIRSPGLGDTAMYLCATSPPGRTGELFFGEGSRLTVL.

This chain joins TRBV28 and TRBJ2-5; TRBD2 matches 12 bases. This CDR3 is 16 amino acids long. Germline values: CDR1 MDHEN, CDR2 SYDVKM. V shed 5 bases and J 1 base; nucleotides not matched to a gene: 5. The CDR3 sequence: CASSRGLAGTQETQYF. CDR3 nucleotide sequence: TGTGCCAGCAGTCGCGGACTAGCGGGGACCCAAGAGACCCAGTACTTC.

The DNA of the CDR3 is TGCGCCAGCAGCGTCGGATGGGGGACAAATGAAAAACTGTTTTTT. It codes for CASSVGWGTNEKLFF. The rearrangement joins TRBV5-1 to TRBJ1-4; weak D call: TRBD1 (6 bases). The CDR3 is 15 residues long. The germline V gene has CDR1 SGHRS and CDR2 YFSETQ. V gave up 4 bases and J gave up 5 bases, with 15 bases separating them.

The chain employs TRBV19 and TRBJ1-1, with 9 bases aligning to TRBD1. This CDR3 spans 17 amino acids. Losses at the gene ends were 3 bases for V and 1 base for J; bases not matched to a gene: 9. Germline lookup yields CDR1 LNHDA and CDR2 SQIVND (reference sequence). The CDR3 sequence: CASSILPGQGSNTEAFF. The DNA of the CDR3 is TGTGCCAGTAGTATCCTGCCGGGACAGGGATCGAACACTGAAGCTTTCTTT.

Comment on this clone: This sample includes further DNA sequences coding for the same CDR3. The chain carries TRBV3-1 (or the pseudogene TRBV3-2) and TRBJ2-7, with 8 positions matching TRBD2. This CDR3 spans 13 amino acids. Per germline, CDR1 LGHDT and CDR2 YNNKEL (reference sequence). After removal of 4 bases from V and 4 bases from J, the junction contained 3 bases not matched to a gene. The CDR3, as DNA: TGTGCCAGCAGCCCCGGGACTAGTTACGAGCAGTACTTC. Its protein product is CASSPGTSYEQYF.

The chain employs TRBV29-1 and TRBJ2-5, with 13 bases aligning to TRBD2. Germline-derived CDR1 and CDR2 are SQVTM and ANQGSEA. V was pared by 1 base and J by 4 bases, with 9 bases of the junction left unmatched. This CDR3 comprises 17 residues. Here the CDR3 DNA reads TGCAGCGTTGAAGGACTAGCGGGGGGATTCTTTGGAGAGACCCAGTACTTC. It translates to CSVEGLAGGFFGETQYF.

This clone was seen a single time. This chain uses TRBV28 with TRBJ2-7; D remains ambiguous. The CDR3 covers 12 residues. Germline CDR1 is MDHEN and CDR2 is SYDVKM. Trimming shortened V by 4 bases and J by 4 bases, and 8 bases separated the two germline ends. The CDR3 DNA reads TGTGCCAGCAGTTATCTGGCTTACGAGCAGTACTTC. It codes for CASSYLAYEQYF.

This clone was picked up a small number of times. J is TRBJ1-1 and V is TRBV10-3, with 7 positions matching TRBD1. CDR1 and CDR2 from the germline V gene are ENHRY and SYGVKD. The junction had 4 bases not matched to a gene; V was cut back by 2 bases and J by 4 bases. The CDR3 covers 14 residues. The CDR3 sequence is CAISEGEGATEAFF. CDR3 nucleotides: TGTGCCATCAGTGAGGGTGAGGGGGCCACTGAAGCTTTCTTT.

This clone occurred once. The rearrangement joins TRBV19 to TRBJ1-4, with 10 bases fitting TRBD1. There are 13 residues in the CDR3. CDR1 is LNHDA and CDR2 is SQIVND in the germline V gene (reference sequence). The CDR3 here is CGQDRGLYEKLFF. CDR3 DNA sequence: TGTGGGCAAGACAGGGGGCTTTATGAAAAACTGTTTTTT.

The chain combines TRBV7-8 with TRBJ2-7; a possible D gene is TRBD1 (5 bases). The V gene lost 1 base and the J gene lost 3 bases, with 13 bases spanning the gap. Germline loops: CDR1 SGHVS, CDR2 FQNEAQ. The CDR3 consists of 15 residues. DNA for the CDR3: TGTGCCAGCAGCTTAGAGACCAGGGCTTACTACGAGCAGTACTTC. This codes for CASSLETRAYYEQYF.

The chain has TRBV12-3 or TRBV12-4 and TRBJ2-1, with TRBD2 matching over 8 bases. The trim removed 7 bases at V and 8 bases at J, leaving 4 bases unmatched. CDR3 length: 12 amino acids. Written as DNA, the CDR3 is TGTGCCAGCACCCCGGGGGGGTATGAGCAGTTCTTC. Translated: CASTPGGYEQFF.

The chain employs TRBV3-1 (or the pseudogene TRBV3-2) and TRBJ2-3; 9 bases line up with TRBD1. Germline assignment: CDR1 LGHDT and CDR2 YNNKEL (reference sequence). The CDR3 is 15 amino acids. J gave up 2 bases and V 2 bases, and 2 bases lay outside the gene matches. The CDR3 reads CASSQRDRDTDTQYF. CDR3 nucleotides: TGTGCCAGCAGCCAACGGGACAGGGACACAGATACGCAGTATTTT.

The V and J genes are TRBV11-2 and TRBJ2-2; D is undetermined. CDR3 length equals 14 residues. Trimming removed 3 bases at V and 4 bases at J, with 9 bases between. Germline loops: CDR1 SGHAT, CDR2 FQNNGV. This chain's CDR3 is CASSFDKPTGELFF. For the CDR3, the DNA is TGTGCCAGCAGCTTTGACAAACCCACCGGGGAGCTGTTTTTT.

This clone was counted once. The V call is TRBV5-4, the J call TRBJ1-3; the D is unclear. Germline loops: CDR1 SGHNT, CDR2 YYREEE (reference sequence). V shed 4 bases and J shed 3 bases, with 8 bases lying between them. CDR3 size: 13 residues. In nucleotides, the CDR3 is TGTGCCAGCAGCAACGTCGGTGGAAACACCATATATTTT. Protein product: CASSNVGGNTIYF.